This entry lists 22 T cell receptor beta chains sequenced from one sample in a study of cytomegalovirus exposure and HLA in healthy donors. It was with 60 Vbeta and 13 Jbeta primers that the PCR ran. Produced via immunoSEQ multiplex PCR; TCRdb's table is partial and in-frame only. This table has hundreds of thousands of clones, over 60% appearing once. Sequencing used PBMCs. These receptors were taken from a man aged 40-49 years in good health and CMV-seronegative.

The CDR3 sequence is CASSQVPPRLAGGPGTDTQYF. In DNA form, the CDR3 reads TGCGCCAGCAGCCAAGTCCCCCCGAGACTAGCGGGGGGGCCGGGCACAGATACGCAGTATTTT. The rearrangement links TRBV4-1 to TRBJ2-3; 14 bases agree with TRBD2. This CDR3 contains 21 residues. The trim removed 1 base at V and 1 base at J, leaving 13 bases unmatched. Germline CDR1 MGHRA, CDR2 YSYEKL.

The CDR3 DNA is TGTGCCAGCAGCGCACGGGGCGGGAACTACAATGAGCAGTTCTTC. As protein: CASSARGGNYNEQFF. V and J are TRBV5-4 and TRBJ2-1; perhaps TRBD2 as D (6 bases). Looked up from germline, CDR1 is SGHNT and CDR2 is YYREEE (reference sequence). There are 15 residues in the CDR3. The V end was cut by 4 bases, the J end by 3 bases, with 14 bases between.

This clone turned up a few times. The rearrangement joins TRBV6-1 to TRBJ2-1; 7 bases are a match to TRBD1. The CDR3 consists of 14 residues. Germline assignment: CDR1 MNHNS and CDR2 SASEGT. After removal of 4 bases from V and 3 bases from J, the junction contained 3 bases not matched to a gene. The CDR3 nucleotides read TGTGCCAGCAGTGGACAGGGATACTACAATGAGCAGTTCTTC. The encoded protein is CASSGQGYYNEQFF.

The CDR3, as DNA: TGTGCCAGCAGCGTAGCGGGATGGGGGGGAGAGACCCAGTACTTC. This encodes CASSVAGWGGETQYF. This chain uses TRBV9 with TRBJ2-5, with 7 bases identical to TRBD2. The CDR3 runs 15 residues. The V segment lost 0 bases and the J segment 4 bases; nucleotides outside the gene matches: 6. Germline V lookup: CDR1 SGDLS, CDR2 YYNGEE.

The chain joins TRBV6-5 to TRBJ1-1, with TRBD1 matching over 11 bases. The CDR3 loop spans 15 amino acids. The V and J ends lost 6 bases and 5 bases, in that order; junction bases with no gene match: 8. Germline loops: CDR1 MNHEY, CDR2 SVGAGI. The CDR3 bases are TGTGCCAGCAGCCTAGGGACAGGGGGTTTTACTGAAGCTTTCTTT. Its translation is CASSLGTGGFTEAFF.

This chain connects TRBV5-1 to TRBJ1-4; 9 nucleotides agree with TRBD1. The germline V gene has CDR1 SGHRS and CDR2 YFSETQ. This CDR3 has 15 residues. Trimming removed 4 bases from V and 3 bases from J; junction bases left unmatched: 4. The CDR3 protein is CASSLQGAPNEKLFF. DNA of the CDR3: TGCGCCAGCAGCCTACAGGGGGCGCCTAATGAAAAACTGTTTTTT.

This chain uses TRBV9 with TRBJ1-5; 8 nucleotides line up with TRBD1. Per germline, CDR1 SGDLS and CDR2 YYNGEE. The CDR3 has 15 residues. V was pared by 5 bases and J by 4 bases, with 8 bases of the junction left unmatched. CDR3 bases: TGTGCCAGCAGTGCTTCGGACAGGGTAAATCAGCCCCAGCATTTT. Its protein is CASSASDRVNQPQHF.

This clone occurred a few times. V gene TRBV6-6 combines with J gene TRBJ1-5; TRBD1 aligns across 7 bases. Trimming cost V 2 bases and J 6 bases; bases outside gene matches: 7. Germline CDR1 MNHNY, CDR2 SVGAGI (reference sequence). The CDR3 is made up of 15 amino acids. The CDR3 sequence: CASSYAPQGGQPQHF. CDR3 DNA sequence: TGTGCCAGCAGTTACGCTCCCCAGGGGGGTCAGCCCCAGCATTTT.

The chain couples TRBV15 to TRBJ2-7; TRBD1 matches 11 bases. Looked up from germline, CDR1 is LNHNV and CDR2 is YYDKDF (reference sequence). V trimming: 4 bases; J trimming: 6 bases; junction bases outside the gene matches: 5. This CDR3 has 14 amino acids. In nucleotides, the CDR3 is TGTGCCACCAGCACGGACAGGGGGCGGGTCGAGCAGTACTTC. It codes for CATSTDRGRVEQYF.

CDR3 protein: CASSYRLRSGNTIYF. CDR3 in DNA: TGTGCCAGCAGTTACAGGTTACGCTCTGGAAACACCATATATTTT. The chain carries TRBV28 and TRBJ1-3, with D possibly matching TRBD1 (5 bases). This CDR3 has 15 amino acids. Germline values: CDR1 MDHEN, CDR2 SYDVKM. V shed 4 bases and J shed 0 bases, with 10 bases lying between them.

V gene TRBV29-1 combines with J gene TRBJ2-7; unclear D gene. Trimming stripped 2 bases from V and 3 bases from J, with 11 bases between. The germline V gene encodes CDR1 SQVTM and CDR2 ANQGSEA. The CDR3 is 13 residues long. The CDR3 reads CSVEIAADYEQYF. In DNA form, the CDR3 reads TGCAGCGTTGAAATAGCAGCCGACTACGAGCAGTACTTC.

The chain has TRBV19 and TRBJ1-6, with D perhaps matching TRBD1 (6 bases). CDR1 and CDR2 (germline): LNHDA, SQIVND (reference sequence). V was pared by 3 bases and J by 5 bases, with 11 bases between. This CDR3 has 15 amino acids. The CDR3 region is CASSIHRVDNSPLHF. CDR3 coding DNA: TGTGCCAGTAGTATCCACAGGGTAGATAATTCACCCCTCCACTTT.

This clone came up a few times. The chain has TRBV19 and TRBJ2-5; 7 bases line up with TRBD1. V trimming: 7 bases; J trimming: 0 bases; junction bases outside the gene matches: 5. This CDR3 has 14 residues. Germline CDR1 reads LNHDA; CDR2 reads SQIVND (reference sequence). The CDR3 loop reads CASKKDRYQETQYF. DNA for the CDR3: TGTGCCAGTAAAAAGGACAGGTACCAAGAGACCCAGTACTTC.

The chain has TRBV5-8 and TRBJ2-7, with TRBD1 identical over 9 bases. Per germline, CDR1 SGHTS and CDR2 YDEGEE. The CDR3 runs 15 residues. Trimming removed 2 bases from V and 0 bases from J; junction bases left unmatched: 3. The CDR3 spells CASSLGQGLSYEQYF. The CDR3 bases are TGTGCCAGCAGCTTAGGACAGGGGCTCTCCTACGAGCAGTACTTC.

CDR3 sequence (DNA): TGCGCCAGCAGCAAGGGACTAGTAGTTGGAATTGAGCAGTTCTTC. It encodes CASSKGLVVGIEQFF. This chain joins TRBV5-1 and TRBJ2-1; 8 nucleotides match TRBD2. CDR3 length: 15 residues. The V segment lost 4 bases and the J segment 9 bases; nucleotides outside the gene matches: 12. CDR1 and CDR2 from the germline V gene are SGHRS and YFSETQ. Supplemented by reference TRBV5-1 and TRBJ2-1, the full variable domain reads KAGVTQTPRYLIKTRGQQVTLSCSPISGHRSVSWYQQTPGQGLQFLFEYFSETQRNKGNFPGRFSGRQFSNSRSEMNVSTLELGDSALYLCASSKGLVVGIEQFFGPGTRLTVL.

V is TRBV4-1 and J is TRBJ1-6, with D possibly being TRBD1 (5 bases). The CDR3 has 15 residues. V lost 4 bases, J lost 7 bases, and 14 bases lay in between. Germline values: CDR1 MGHRA, CDR2 YSYEKL. The CDR3 protein is CASSPKLGLNSPLHF. In DNA form, the CDR3 reads TGCGCCAGCAGCCCCAAGTTGGGGCTGAATTCACCCCTCCACTTT.

This clone was recorded only once. The V call is TRBV9, the J call TRBJ2-5; the D gene is possibly TRBD1 (6 bases). The V gene's germline CDR1 is SGDLS and CDR2 YYNGEE. There are 15 residues in the CDR3. The ends were cut back, 4 bases at V and 4 bases at J, with 17 bases in the middle. In DNA, the CDR3 is TGTGCCAGCAGCCCACGGGACATTTTAGGAGAGACCCAGTACTTC. Protein sequence: CASSPRDILGETQYF.

CDR3 region: CASRGQAGTDTQYF. For the CDR3, the DNA is TGCGCCAGCAGGGGTCAGGCCGGCACAGATACGCAGTATTTT. The V call is TRBV5-1, the J call TRBJ2-3; no reliable D call. Trimming removed 5 bases at V and 1 base at J, with 11 bases between. This CDR3 spans 14 amino acids. The V gene's germline CDR1 is SGHRS and CDR2 YFSETQ.

The J gene is TRBJ1-1, the V gene TRBV7-9; a weak D match, TRBD1 (5 bases). The germline V and J ends were trimmed by 0 bases and 11 bases, with 16 bases remaining between them. From germline, CDR1 is SEHNR and CDR2 FQNEAQ (reference sequence). The CDR3 runs to 14 residues. The CDR3 sequence is CASSLAGEGLGAFF. DNA for the CDR3: TGTGCCAGCAGCTTAGCGGGGGAGGGCCTAGGGGCTTTCTTT. Looking up the rest from reference TRBV7-9 and TRBJ1-1 gives the full variable domain: DTGVSQNPRHKITKRGQNVTFRCDPISEHNRLYWYRQTLGQGPEFLTYFQNEAQLEKSRLLSDRFSAERPKGSFSTLEIQRTEQGDSAMYLCASSLAGEGLGAFFGQGTRLTVV.

V usage is TRBV19 and J usage is TRBJ1-3; 7 bases align to TRBD1. With 5 bases clipped from V and 0 bases from J, the junction kept 10 bases outside the gene matches. The length of the CDR3 is 17 residues. The germline V gene encodes CDR1 LNHDA and CDR2 SQIVND (reference sequence). The CDR3 sequence is CASSSRDSHLSGNTIYF. The CDR3 nucleotides are TGTGCCAGTAGTTCCCGGGACAGCCACCTCTCTGGAAACACCATATATTTT.

This chain links TRBV9 with TRBJ2-3, with D maybe TRBD1 (5 bases). Germline CDR1 and CDR2: SGDLS and YYNGEE. The V gene lost 3 bases and the J gene lost 3 bases, with 14 bases spanning the gap. This CDR3 is 15 amino acids long. DNA for the CDR3: TGTGCCAGCAGCGCCCAGGGCCGAGGAACAGATACGCAGTATTTT. It encodes CASSAQGRGTDTQYF.

This clone was seen more than once but under ten times. The chain couples TRBV13 to TRBJ2-7, with a tentative D call TRBD2 (6 bases). The V gene's germline CDR1 is PRHDT and CDR2 FYEKMQ (reference sequence). The CDR3 covers 16 residues. The V gene lost 5 bases and the J gene lost 3 bases, with 20 bases spanning the gap. In DNA, the CDR3 is TGTGCCAGCAGCGGCGGGACCCTGGGACCTTACTACGAGCAGTACTTC. Its translation is CASSGGTLGPYYEQYF. Based on the CDR3 plus reference TRBV13 and TRBJ2-7, the full variable domain is AAGVIQSPRHLIKEKRETATLKCYPIPRHDTVYWYQQGPGQDPQFLISFYEKMQSDKGSIPDRFSAQQFSDYHSELNMSSLELGDSALYFCASSGGTLGPYYEQYFGPGTRLTVT.